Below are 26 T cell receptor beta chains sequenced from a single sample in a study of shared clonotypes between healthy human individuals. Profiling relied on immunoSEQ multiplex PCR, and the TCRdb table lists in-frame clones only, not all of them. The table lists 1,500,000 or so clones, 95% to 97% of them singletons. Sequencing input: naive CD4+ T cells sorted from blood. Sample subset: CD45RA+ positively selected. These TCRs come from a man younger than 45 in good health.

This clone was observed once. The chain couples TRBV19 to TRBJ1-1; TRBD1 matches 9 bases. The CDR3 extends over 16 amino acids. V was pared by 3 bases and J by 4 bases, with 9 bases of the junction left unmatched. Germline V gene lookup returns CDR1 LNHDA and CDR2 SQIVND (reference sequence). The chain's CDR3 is CASSMWAGTGSTEAFF. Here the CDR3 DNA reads TGTGCCAGTAGTATGTGGGCCGGGACAGGGAGCACTGAAGCTTTCTTT.

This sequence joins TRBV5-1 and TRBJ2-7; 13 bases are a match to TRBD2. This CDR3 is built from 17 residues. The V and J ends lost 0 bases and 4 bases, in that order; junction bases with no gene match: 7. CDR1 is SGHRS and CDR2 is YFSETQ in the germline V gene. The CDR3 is CASSLGRGLAGVYEQYF. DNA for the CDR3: TGCGCCAGCAGCTTGGGGCGAGGACTAGCGGGAGTTTACGAGCAGTACTTC.

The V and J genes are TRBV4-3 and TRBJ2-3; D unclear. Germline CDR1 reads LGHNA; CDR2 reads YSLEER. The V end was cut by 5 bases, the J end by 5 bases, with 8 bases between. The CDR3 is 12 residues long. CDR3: CASSVTGDTQYF. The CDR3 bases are TGCGCCAGCAGCGTAACGGGAGATACGCAGTATTTT.

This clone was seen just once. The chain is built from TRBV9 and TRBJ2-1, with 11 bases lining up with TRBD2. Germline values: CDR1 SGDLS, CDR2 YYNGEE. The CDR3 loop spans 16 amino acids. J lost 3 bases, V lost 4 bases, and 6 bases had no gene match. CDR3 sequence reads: CASSKKLAGDYNEQFF. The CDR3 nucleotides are TGTGCCAGCAGCAAAAAACTAGCGGGGGACTACAATGAGCAGTTCTTC.

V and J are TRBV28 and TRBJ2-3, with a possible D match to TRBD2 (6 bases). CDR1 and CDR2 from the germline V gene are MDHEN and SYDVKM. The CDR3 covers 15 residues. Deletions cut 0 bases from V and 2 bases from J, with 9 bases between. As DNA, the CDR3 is TGTGCCAGCAGTTTATGGGCGGGATACACAGATACGCAGTATTTT. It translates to CASSLWAGYTDTQYF.

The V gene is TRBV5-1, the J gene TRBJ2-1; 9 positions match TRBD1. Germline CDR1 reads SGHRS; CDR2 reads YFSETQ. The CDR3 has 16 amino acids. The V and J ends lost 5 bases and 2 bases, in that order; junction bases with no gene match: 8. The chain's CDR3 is CASSRRQGGTYNEQFF. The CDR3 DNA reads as TGCGCCAGCAGTAGGAGACAGGGGGGGACCTACAATGAGCAGTTCTTC.

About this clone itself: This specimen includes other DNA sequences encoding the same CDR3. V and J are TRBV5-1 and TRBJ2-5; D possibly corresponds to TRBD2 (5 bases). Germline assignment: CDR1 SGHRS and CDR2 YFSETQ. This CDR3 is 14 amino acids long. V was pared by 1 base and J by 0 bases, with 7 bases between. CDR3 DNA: TGCGCCAGCAGCTTGATCGGGGACCAAGAGACCCAGTACTTC. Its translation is CASSLIGDQETQYF. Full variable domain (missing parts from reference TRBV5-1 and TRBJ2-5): KAGVTQTPRYLIKTRGQQVTLSCSPISGHRSVSWYQQTPGQGLQFLFEYFSETQRNKGNFPGRFSGRQFSNSRSEMNVSTLELGDSALYLCASSLIGDQETQYFGPGTRLLVL.

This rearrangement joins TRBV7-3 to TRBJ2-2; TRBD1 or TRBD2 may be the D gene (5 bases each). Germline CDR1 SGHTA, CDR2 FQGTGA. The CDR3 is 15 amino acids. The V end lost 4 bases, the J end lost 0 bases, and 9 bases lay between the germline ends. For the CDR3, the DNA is TGTGCCAGCAGCTCGGGACCGACGAACACCGGGGAGCTGTTTTTT. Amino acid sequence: CASSSGPTNTGELFF.

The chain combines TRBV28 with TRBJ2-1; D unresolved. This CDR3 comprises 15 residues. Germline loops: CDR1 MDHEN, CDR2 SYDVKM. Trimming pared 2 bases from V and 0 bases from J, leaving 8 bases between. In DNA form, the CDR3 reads TGTGCCAGCAGTTTAGCACAAAACTCCTACAATGAGCAGTTCTTC. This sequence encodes CASSLAQNSYNEQFF.

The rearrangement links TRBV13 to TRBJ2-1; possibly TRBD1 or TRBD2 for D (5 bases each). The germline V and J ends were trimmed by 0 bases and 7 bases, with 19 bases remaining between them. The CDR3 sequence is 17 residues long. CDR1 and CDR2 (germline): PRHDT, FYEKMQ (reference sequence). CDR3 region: CASSLGPSGRWGNEQFF. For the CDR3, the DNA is TGTGCCAGCAGCTTAGGCCCGTCCGGCCGATGGGGGAATGAGCAGTTCTTC.

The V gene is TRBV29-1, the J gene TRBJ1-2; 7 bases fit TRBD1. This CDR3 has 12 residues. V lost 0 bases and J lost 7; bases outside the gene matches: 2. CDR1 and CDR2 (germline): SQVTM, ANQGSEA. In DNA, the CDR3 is TGCAGCGTTGAAGATGACAGGGCTGGCTACACCTTC. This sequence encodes CSVEDDRAGYTF.

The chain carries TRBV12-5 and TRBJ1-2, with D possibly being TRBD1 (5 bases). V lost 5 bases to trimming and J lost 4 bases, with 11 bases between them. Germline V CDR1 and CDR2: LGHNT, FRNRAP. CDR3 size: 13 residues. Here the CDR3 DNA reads TGTGCTAGTGGTCCCGGGACGACCTATGGCTACACCTTC. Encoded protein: CASGPGTTYGYTF.

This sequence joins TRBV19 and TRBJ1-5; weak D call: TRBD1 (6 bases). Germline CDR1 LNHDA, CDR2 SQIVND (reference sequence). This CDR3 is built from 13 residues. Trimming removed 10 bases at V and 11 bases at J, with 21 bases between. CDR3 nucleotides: TGTGCCACCCCGGGGGGCGGGATTGAAGCCCAGCATTTT. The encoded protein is CATPGGGIEAQHF.

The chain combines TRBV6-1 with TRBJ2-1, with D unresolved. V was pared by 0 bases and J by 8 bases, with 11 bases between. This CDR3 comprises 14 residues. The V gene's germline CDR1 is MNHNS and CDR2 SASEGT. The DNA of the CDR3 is TGTGCCAGCAGTGAAGCCGATCGAAGGGATGAGCAGTTCTTC. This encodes CASSEADRRDEQFF.

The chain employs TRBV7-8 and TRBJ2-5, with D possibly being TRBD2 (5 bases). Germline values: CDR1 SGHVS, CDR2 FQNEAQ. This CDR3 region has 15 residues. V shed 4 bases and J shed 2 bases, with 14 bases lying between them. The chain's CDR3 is CASSWGDGAQETQYF. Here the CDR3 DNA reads TGTGCCAGCAGCTGGGGAGACGGAGCTCAAGAGACCCAGTACTTC.

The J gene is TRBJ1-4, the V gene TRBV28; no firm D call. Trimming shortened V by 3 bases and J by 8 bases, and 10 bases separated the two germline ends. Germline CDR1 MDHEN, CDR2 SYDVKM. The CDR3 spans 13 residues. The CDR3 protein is CASSFTWQEKLFF. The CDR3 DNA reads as TGTGCCAGCAGTTTTACTTGGCAGGAAAAACTGTTTTTT.

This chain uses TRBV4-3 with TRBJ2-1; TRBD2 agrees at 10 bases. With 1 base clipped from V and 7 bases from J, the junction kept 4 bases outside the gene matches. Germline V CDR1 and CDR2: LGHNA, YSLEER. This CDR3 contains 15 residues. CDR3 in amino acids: CASSQASGSWNEQFF. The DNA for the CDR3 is TGCGCCAGCAGCCAAGCTAGCGGGAGCTGGAATGAGCAGTTCTTC.

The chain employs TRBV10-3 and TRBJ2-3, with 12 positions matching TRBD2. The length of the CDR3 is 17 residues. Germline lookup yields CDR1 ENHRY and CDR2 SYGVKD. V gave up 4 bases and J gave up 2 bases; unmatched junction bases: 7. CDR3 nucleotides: TGTGCCATCAGTGTACTAGCGGGAGGCGGGTACACAGATACGCAGTATTTT. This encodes CAISVLAGGGYTDTQYF.

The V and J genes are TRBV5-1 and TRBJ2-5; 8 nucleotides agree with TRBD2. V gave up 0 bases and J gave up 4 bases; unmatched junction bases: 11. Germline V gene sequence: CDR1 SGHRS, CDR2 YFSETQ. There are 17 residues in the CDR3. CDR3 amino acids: CASSLEGEQAGGETQYF. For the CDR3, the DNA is TGCGCCAGCAGCTTGGAGGGGGAACAGGCGGGAGGAGAGACCCAGTACTTC.

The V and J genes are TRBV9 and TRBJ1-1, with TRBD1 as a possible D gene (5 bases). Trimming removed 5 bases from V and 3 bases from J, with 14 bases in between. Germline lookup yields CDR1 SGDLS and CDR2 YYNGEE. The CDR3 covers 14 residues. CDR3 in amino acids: CASRRGVVDTEAFF. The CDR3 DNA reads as TGTGCCAGCAGGCGAGGGGTGGTAGACACTGAAGCTTTCTTT.

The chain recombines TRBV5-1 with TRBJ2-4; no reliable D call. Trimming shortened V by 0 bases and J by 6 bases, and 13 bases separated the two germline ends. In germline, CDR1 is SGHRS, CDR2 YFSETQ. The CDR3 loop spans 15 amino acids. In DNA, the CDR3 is TGCGCCAGCAGCTTGGACCCCAACCCATCAAACATTCAGTACTTC. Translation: CASSLDPNPSNIQYF.

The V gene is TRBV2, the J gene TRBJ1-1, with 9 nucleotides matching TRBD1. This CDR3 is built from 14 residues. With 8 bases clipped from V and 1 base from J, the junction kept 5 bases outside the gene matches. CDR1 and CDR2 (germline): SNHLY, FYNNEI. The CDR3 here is CASVLDRGNTEAFF. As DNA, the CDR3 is TGTGCCAGCGTATTGGACAGGGGGAACACTGAAGCTTTCTTT. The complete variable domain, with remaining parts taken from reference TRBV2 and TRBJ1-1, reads EPEVTQTPSHQVTQMGQEVILRCVPISNHLYFYWYRQILGQKVEFLVSFYNNEISEKSEIFDDQFSVERPDGSNFTLKIRSTKLEDSAMYFCASVLDRGNTEAFFGQGTRLTVV.

This CDR3 is CARSRGTLKEQYF. The DNA for the CDR3 is TGTGCCAGAAGCCGGGGGACTCTAAAGGAGCAGTACTTC. The chain links TRBV5-3 to TRBJ2-7; D might be TRBD2 (6 bases). TRBV5-3 belongs to the ORF category, with a function that is uncertain. The CDR3 runs to 13 residues. V shed 4 bases and J shed 7 bases, with 15 bases lying between them.

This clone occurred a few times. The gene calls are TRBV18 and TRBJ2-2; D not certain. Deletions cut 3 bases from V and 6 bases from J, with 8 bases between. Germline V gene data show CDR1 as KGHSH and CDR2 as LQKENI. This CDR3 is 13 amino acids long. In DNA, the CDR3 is TGTGCCAGCTCACCTAAGGTGGCCGGGGAGCTGTTTTTT. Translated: CASSPKVAGELFF.

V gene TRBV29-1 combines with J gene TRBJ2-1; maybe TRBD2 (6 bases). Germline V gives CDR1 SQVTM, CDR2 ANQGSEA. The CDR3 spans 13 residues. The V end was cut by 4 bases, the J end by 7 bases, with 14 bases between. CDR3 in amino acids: CSVASGRRNEQFF. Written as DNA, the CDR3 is TGCAGCGTTGCCAGCGGGCGTCGTAATGAGCAGTTCTTC.

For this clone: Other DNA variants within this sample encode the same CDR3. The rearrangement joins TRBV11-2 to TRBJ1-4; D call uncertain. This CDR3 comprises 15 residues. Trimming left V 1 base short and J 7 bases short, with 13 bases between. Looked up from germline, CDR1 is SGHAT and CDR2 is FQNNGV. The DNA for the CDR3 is TGTGCCAGCAGCTTAGGCCCCGCTCTAGGTGAAAAACTGTTTTTT. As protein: CASSLGPALGEKLFF.